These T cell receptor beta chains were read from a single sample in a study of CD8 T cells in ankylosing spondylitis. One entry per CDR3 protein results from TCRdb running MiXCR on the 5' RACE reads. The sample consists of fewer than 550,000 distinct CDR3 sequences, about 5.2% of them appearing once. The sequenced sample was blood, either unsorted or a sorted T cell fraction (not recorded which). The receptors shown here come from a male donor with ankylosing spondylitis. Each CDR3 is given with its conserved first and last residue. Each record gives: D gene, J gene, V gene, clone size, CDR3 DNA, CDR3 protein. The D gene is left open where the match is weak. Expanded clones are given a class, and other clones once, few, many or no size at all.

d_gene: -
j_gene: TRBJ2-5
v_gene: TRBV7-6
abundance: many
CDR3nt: TGTGCCAGCAGCTCGCCGGGACCAAAACAAGGGACCCAGTACTTC
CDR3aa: CASSSPGPKQGTQYF

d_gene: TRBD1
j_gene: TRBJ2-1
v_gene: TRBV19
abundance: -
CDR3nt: TGTGCCAGTAGTCTCGACAGGGGTCCCTGGGATGAGCAGTTCTTC
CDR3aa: CASSLDRGPWDEQFF

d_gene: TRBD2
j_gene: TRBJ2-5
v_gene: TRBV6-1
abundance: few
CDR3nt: TGTGCCAGCAGTGAACACGGACTAGCCGGGATGACCCAGTACTTC
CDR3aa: CASSEHGLAGMTQYF

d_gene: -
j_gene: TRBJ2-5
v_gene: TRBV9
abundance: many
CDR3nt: TGTGCCAGCAGCGTAGCGTCGGCGTACCAAGAGACCCAGTACTTC
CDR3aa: CASSVASAYQETQYF

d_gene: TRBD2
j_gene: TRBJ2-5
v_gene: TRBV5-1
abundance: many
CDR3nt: TGCGCCAGCAGCAAGGAACTAGCGGGGGAGAAGGCCCAGTACTTC
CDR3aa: CASSKELAGEKAQYF

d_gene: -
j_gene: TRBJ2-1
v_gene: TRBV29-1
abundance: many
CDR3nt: TGCAGCGTTATAGGCGGAAAATACAATGAGCAGTTCTTC
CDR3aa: CSVIGGKYNEQFF

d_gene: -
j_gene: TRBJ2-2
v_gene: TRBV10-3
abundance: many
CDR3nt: TGTGCCTCAGGCAGGATGGTAATTCCGAACACCGGGGAGCTGTTTTTT
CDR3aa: CASGRMVIPNTGELFF

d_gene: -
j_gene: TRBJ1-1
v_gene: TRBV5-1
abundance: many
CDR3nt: TGCGCCAGCAGCTTGGCCGCCAAGAACACTGAAGCTTTCTTT
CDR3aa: CASSLAAKNTEAFF

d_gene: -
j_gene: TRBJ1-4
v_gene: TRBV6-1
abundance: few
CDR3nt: TGTGCCAGCAAGGGGCAGGGGTGGGAAAAACTGTTTTTT
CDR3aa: CASKGQGWEKLFF

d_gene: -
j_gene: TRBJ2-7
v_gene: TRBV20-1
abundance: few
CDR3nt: TGCAGTGCTCCTGACTTCAGCTCCTACGAGCAGTACTTC
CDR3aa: CSAPDFSSYEQYF

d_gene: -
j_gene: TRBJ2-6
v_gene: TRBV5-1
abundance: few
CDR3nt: TGCGCCAGCAGCTTGGGGTTCTTAACGGGTGGGGCCAACGTCCTGACTTTC
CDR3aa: CASSLGFLTGGANVLTF

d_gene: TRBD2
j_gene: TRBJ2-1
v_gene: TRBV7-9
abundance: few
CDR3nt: TGTGCCAGCAGCTTCTCTAGCGGAGTCTTCAATGAGCAGTTCTTC
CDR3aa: CASSFSSGVFNEQFF

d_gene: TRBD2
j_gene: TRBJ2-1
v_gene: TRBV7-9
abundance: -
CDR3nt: TGTGCCAGCAGCACCATCTTAACTAGCGGGAGGGAGCAGTTCTTC
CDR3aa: CASSTILTSGREQFF

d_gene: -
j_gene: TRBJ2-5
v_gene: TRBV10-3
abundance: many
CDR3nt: TGTGCCATCAGGGGGACGGACGAAGAGACCCAGTACTTC
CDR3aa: CAIRGTDEETQYF

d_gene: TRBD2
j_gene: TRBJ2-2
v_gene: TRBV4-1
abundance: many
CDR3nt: TGCGCCAGCAGCCACAGGACTAGCGGGCTGTACACCGGGGAGCTGTTTTTT
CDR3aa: CASSHRTSGLYTGELFF

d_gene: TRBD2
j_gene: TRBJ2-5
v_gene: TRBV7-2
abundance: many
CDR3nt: TGTGCCAGCAGCCAAGCTCTAGCGGGGACCCAAGAGACCCAGTACTTC
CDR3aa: CASSQALAGTQETQYF

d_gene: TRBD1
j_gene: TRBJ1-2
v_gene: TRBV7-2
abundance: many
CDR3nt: TGTGCCAGCAGCTTTAGAGGGGGCGCTAACTATGGCTACACCTTC
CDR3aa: CASSFRGGANYGYTF

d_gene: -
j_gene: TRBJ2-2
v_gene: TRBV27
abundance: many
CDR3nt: TGTGCCAGCAGTTTTTCGGGGGTTTCTCCCGGGGAGCTGTTTTTT
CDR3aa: CASSFSGVSPGELFF

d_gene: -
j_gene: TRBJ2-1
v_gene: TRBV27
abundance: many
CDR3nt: TGTGCCAGCAAGAGGGGCGCCTCCTACAATGAGCAGTTCTTC
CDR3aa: CASKRGASYNEQFF

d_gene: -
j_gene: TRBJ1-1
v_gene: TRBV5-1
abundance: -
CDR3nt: TGCGCCAGCAGCTTGGCCAGGACCACGGCCACTGAAGCTTTCTTT
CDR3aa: CASSLARTTATEAFF

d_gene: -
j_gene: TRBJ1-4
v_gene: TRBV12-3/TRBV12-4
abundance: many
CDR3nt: TGTGCCAGCAGTTTAAGCAGAAGTGGGGAAAAACTGTTTTTT
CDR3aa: CASSLSRSGEKLFF

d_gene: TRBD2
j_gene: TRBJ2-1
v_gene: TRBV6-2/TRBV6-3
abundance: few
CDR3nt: TGTGCCAGCAGTTACTCGGTAGCGGGGGGCTACAATGAGCAGTTCTTC
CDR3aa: CASSYSVAGGYNEQFF

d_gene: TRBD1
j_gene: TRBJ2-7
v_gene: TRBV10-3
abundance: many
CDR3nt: TGTGCCATCACCCTCGACAGGGCCTATACCGAGCAGTACTTC
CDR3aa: CAITLDRAYTEQYF

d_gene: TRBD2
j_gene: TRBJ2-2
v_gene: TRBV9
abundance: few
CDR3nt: TGTGCCAGCAGCCTGCGGGAGGGAAGCACCGGGGAGCTGTTTTTT
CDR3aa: CASSLREGSTGELFF

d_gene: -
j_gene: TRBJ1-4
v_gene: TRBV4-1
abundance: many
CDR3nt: TGCGCCAGCAGCCAAGAGTGGAAGGTGGCACAACTGTTTTTT
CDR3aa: CASSQEWKVAQLFF

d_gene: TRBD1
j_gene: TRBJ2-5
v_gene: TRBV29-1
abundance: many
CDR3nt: TGCAGCGTGGAAACAGGGGGCGCGGAGACCCAGTACTTC
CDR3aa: CSVETGGAETQYF

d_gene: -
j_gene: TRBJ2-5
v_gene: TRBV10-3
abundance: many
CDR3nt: TGTGCCATCAGTGAGTCGGGCCAGCTTAGGACCCAGTACTTC
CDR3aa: CAISESGQLRTQYF

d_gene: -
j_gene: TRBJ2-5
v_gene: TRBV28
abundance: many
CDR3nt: TGTGCCAGCAGTTTGGCTGGGGTTTTTCAAGAGACCCAGTACTTC
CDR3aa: CASSLAGVFQETQYF

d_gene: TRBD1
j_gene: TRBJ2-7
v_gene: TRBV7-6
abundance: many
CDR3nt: TGTGCCAGCAGCTTAGAACAGGGGACAATAATCGAGCAGTACTTC
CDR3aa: CASSLEQGTIIEQYF

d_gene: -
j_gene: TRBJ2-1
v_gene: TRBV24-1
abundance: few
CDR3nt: TGTGCCACCAGTGATACGCTAGCGAACCGCTACAATGAGCAGTTCTTC
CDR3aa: CATSDTLANRYNEQFF

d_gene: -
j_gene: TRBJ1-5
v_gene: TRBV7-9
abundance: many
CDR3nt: TGTGCCAGCAGCCCCCACGGGGGTAGCAATCAGCCCCAGCATTTT
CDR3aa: CASSPHGGSNQPQHF

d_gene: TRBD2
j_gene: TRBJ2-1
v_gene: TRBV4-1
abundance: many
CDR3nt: TGCGCCAGCAGCCAAGAGGAACTAGCGGGGTACAATGAGCAGTTCTTC
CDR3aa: CASSQEELAGYNEQFF

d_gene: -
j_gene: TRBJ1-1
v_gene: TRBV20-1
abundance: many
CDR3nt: TGCAGTGCTAATAAACAGGGTTGGTACACTGAAGCTTTCTTT
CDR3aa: CSANKQGWYTEAFF

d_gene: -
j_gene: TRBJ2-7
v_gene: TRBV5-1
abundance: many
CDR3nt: TGCGCCAGCAGCTTGGTACTAGCACTTAACTACGAGCAGTACTTC
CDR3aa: CASSLVLALNYEQYF

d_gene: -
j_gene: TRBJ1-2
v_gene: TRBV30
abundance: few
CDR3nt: TGTGCCTGGAGTAAACCCCCGGGTCTCAACTATGGCTACACCTTC
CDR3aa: CAWSKPPGLNYGYTF

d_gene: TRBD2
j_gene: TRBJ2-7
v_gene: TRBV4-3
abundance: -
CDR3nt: TGCGCCAGCAGCCAAGATTGGCTAGCGGGGTACGAGCAGTACTTC
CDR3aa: CASSQDWLAGYEQYF

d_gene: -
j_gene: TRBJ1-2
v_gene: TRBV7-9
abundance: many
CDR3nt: TGTGCCAGCAGCTGGGACGTCTATGGCTACACCTTC
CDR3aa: CASSWDVYGYTF

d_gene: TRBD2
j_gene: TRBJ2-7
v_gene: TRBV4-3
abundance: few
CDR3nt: TGCGCCAGCAGCCACGATATAGCGGGAGGTGCTTACGAGCAGTACTTC
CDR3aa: CASSHDIAGGAYEQYF

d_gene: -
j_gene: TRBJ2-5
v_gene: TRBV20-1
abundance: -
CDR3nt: TGCTGTGCTAGGCCCATCCTAAACCGGGGCCAAGAGACCCAGTACTTC
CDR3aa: CCARPILNRGQETQYF

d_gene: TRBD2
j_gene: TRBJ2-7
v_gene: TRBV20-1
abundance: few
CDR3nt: TGCAGTGCTAGAGATATGGGCGGGAGAAGCTCCTACGAGCAGTACTTC
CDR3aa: CSARDMGGRSSYEQYF